The rows below give T cell receptor beta chains drawn from one sample of a study of T cell responses to AZD1222 COVID-19 vaccine. TCRdb keeps only in-frame clones here, not all; method: immunoSEQ multiplex PCR. The sample includes some 120,000 clones, 90% of them seen just once. Sequenced material: peripheral blood, taken on day 0 of AZD1222 vaccination. These TCRs come from an adult in good health. Both conserved end residues are part of each CDR3.

TRBV12-3/TRBV12-4	TRBJ1-5	CASSFSSNQPQHF
TRBV6-2/TRBV6-3	TRBJ1-5	CASSYLDRAAQPQHF
TRBV7-2	TRBJ2-5	CASSSDRGQETQYF
TRBV5-4	TRBJ1-2	CASSLEGGIGYGYTF
TRBV6-1	TRBJ1-2	CASSEFGQGTGYTF
TRBV6-5	TRBJ1-2	CASSSIGTGHGYTF
TRBV9	TRBJ2-3	CASSAQGADIDTQYF
TRBV7-2	TRBJ2-7	CASSSRTSPSYEQYF
TRBV25-1	TRBJ2-5	CASSEVGGRETQYF
TRBV19	TRBJ2-3	CASRGTGTDTQYF
TRBV19	TRBJ2-7	CASSRDETYEQYF
TRBV7-8	TRBJ1-2	CASSLAGSNYGYTF
TRBV10-2	TRBJ1-1	CASRRGQINTEAFF
TRBV10-3	TRBJ2-7	CAISDGGGGYEQYF
TRBV6-2/TRBV6-3	TRBJ1-2	CASSYSTYRVVGAGYTF